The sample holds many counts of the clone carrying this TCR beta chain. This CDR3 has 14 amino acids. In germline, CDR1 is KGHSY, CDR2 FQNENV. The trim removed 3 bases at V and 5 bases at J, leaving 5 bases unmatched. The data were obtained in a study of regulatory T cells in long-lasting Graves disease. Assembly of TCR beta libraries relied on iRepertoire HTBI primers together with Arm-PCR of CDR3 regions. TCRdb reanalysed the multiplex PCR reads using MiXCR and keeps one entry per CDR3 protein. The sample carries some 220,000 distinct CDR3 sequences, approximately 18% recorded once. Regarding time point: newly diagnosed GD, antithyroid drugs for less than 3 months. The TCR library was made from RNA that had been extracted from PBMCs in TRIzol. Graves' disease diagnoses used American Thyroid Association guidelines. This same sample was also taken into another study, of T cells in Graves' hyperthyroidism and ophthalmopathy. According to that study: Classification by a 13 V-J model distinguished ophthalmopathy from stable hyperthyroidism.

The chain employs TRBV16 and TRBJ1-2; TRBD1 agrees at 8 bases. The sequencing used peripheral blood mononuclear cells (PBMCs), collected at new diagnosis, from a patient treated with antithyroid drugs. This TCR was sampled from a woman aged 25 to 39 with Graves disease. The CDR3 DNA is TGTGCCAGCAGCCAGAGACAGGGGTTATATGGCTACACCTTC. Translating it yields CASSQRQGLYGYTF.